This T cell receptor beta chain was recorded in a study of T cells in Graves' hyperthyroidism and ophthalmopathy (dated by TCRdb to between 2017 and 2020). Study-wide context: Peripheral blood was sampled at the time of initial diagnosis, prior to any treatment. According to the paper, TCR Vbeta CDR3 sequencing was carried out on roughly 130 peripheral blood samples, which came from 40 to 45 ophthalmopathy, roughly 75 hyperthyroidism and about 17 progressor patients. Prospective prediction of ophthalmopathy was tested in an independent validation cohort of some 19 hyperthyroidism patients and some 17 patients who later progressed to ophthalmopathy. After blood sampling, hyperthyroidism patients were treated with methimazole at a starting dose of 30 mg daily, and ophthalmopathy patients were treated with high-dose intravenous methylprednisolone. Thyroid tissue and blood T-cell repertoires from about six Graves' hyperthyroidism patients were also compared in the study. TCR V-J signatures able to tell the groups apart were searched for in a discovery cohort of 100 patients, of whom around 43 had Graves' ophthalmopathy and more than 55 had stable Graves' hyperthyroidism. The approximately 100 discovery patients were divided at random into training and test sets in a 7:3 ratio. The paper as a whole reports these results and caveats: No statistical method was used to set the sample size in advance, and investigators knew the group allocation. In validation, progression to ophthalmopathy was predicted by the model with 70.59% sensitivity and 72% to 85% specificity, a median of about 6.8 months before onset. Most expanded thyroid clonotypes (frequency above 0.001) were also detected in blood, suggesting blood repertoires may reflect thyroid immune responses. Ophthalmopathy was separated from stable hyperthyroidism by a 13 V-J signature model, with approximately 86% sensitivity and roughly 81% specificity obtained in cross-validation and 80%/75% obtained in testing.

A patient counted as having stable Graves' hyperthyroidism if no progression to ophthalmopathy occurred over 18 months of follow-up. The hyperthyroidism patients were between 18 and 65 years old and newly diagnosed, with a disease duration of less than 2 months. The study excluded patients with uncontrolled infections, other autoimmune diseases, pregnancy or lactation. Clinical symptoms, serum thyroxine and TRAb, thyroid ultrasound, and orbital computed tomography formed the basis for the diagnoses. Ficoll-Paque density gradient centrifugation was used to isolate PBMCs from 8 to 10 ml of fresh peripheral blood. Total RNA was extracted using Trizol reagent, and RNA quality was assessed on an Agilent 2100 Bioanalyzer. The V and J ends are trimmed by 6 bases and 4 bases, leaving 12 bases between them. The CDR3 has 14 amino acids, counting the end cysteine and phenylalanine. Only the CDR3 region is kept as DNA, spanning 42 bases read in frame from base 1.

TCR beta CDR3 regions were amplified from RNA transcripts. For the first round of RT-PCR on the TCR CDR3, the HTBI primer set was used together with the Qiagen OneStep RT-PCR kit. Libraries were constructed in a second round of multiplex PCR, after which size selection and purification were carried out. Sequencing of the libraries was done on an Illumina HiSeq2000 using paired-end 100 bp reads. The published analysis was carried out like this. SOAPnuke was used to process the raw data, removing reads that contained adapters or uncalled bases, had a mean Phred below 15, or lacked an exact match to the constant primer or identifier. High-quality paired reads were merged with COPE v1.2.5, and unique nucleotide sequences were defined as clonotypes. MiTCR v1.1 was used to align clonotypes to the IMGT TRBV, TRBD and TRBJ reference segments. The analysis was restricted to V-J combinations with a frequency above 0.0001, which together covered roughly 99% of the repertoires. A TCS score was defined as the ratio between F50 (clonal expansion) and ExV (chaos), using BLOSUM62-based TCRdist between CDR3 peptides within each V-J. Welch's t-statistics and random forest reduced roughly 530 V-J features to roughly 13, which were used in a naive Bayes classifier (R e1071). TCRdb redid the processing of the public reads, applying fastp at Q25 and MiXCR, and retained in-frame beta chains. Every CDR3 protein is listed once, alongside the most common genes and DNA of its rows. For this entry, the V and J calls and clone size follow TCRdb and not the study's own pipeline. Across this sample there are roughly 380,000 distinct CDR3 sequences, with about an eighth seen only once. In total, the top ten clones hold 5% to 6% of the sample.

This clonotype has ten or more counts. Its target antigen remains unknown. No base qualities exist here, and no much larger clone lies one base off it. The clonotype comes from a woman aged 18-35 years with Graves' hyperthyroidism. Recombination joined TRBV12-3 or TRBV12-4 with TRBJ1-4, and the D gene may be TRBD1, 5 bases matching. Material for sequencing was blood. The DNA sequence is TGTGCCAGCAGGACAGCTTCTTATAATGAAAAACTGTTTTTT. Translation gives CASRTASYNEKLFF.